One and the same sample provided the 14 T cell receptor beta chains below, sequenced in a study of blood T cell repertoires in COVID-19. Method: immunoSEQ multiplex PCR; TCRdb's copy keeps in-frame clones and lacks some. The sample includes 250,000 to 300,000 clones, approximately 87% of them seen just once. Sequencing input: peripheral blood. These receptors all stem from a woman aged 30 to 39 with COVID-19, enrolled during active disease.

The genes are TRBV2 and TRBJ1-6; TRBD1 matches at 10 bases. CDR1 SNHLY and CDR2 FYNNEI come from the germline V gene. The CDR3 loop spans 13 amino acids. Trimming removed 7 bases from V and 9 bases from J; junction bases left unmatched: 3. The CDR3 sequence: CASTGQGISPLHF. CDR3 bases: TGTGCCAGCACGGGACAGGGGATTTCACCCCTCCACTTT. The full variable domain, rest sourced from reference TRBV2 and TRBJ1-6, is EPEVTQTPSHQVTQMGQEVILRCVPISNHLYFYWYRQILGQKVEFLVSFYNNEISEKSEIFDDQFSVERPDGSNFTLKIRSTKLEDSAMYFCASTGQGISPLHFGNGTRLTVT.

The chain combines TRBV19 with TRBJ2-1; no firm D call. This CDR3 has 14 amino acids. The germline gives CDR1 LNHDA, CDR2 SQIVND (reference sequence). Trimming removed 0 bases at V and 4 bases at J, with 7 bases between. The CDR3 loop is CASSIEAEYNEQFF. DNA for the CDR3: TGTGCCAGTAGTATAGAGGCAGAATACAATGAGCAGTTCTTC.

The chain links TRBV18 to TRBJ2-2, with TRBD1 matching over 8 bases. Germline lookup yields CDR1 KGHSH and CDR2 LQKENI. The CDR3 covers 17 residues. Unmatched junction bases numbered 6, after V lost 1 base and J lost 2 bases. This CDR3 reads CASSPQAQGANTGELFF. In DNA, the CDR3 is TGTGCCAGCTCACCACAGGCCCAGGGGGCAAACACCGGGGAGCTGTTTTTT.

The rearrangement joins TRBV27 to TRBJ2-7, with 11 bases that match TRBD1. V lost 3 bases to trimming and J lost 6 bases; unmatched junction nucleotides: 4. CDR3 length: 14 residues. Germline CDR1 reads MNHEY; CDR2 reads SMNVEV (reference sequence). In DNA form, the CDR3 reads TGTGCCAGCAGTTTCTCCGGGACAGGGGGCGAGCAGTACTTC. It specifies CASSFSGTGGEQYF.

This chain links TRBV14 with TRBJ2-7, with a tentative D call TRBD2 (6 bases). Per the germline V gene, CDR1 is SGHDN and CDR2 is FVKESK. V was shortened by 3 bases and J by 2 bases, with 14 bases between the two germline ends. The CDR3 contains 15 residues. CDR3 sequence (DNA): TGTGCCAGCAGCCAGACCGGGACTTACACCTACGAGCAGTACTTC. It is translated as CASSQTGTYTYEQYF. The complete variable domain, with remaining parts taken from reference TRBV14 and TRBJ2-7, reads EAGVTQFPSHSVIEKGQTVTLRCDPISGHDNLYWYRRVMGKEIKFLLHFVKESKQDESGMPNNRFLAERTGGTYSTLKVQPAELEDSGVYFCASSQTGTYTYEQYFGPGTRLTVT.

This clone has just a few counts. The rearrangement joins TRBV4-2 to TRBJ2-3; D unresolved. The CDR3 runs 14 residues. The germline CDR1 and CDR2 sequences are LGHNA and YNFKEQ. V lost 0 bases to trimming and J lost 1 base, with 5 bases between them. CDR3 region: CASSQDRGTDTQYF. In DNA form, the CDR3 reads TGTGCCAGCAGCCAAGATCGAGGCACAGATACGCAGTATTTT.

The table lists this clone with a count of one. The chain combines TRBV5-1 with TRBJ2-1; 10 nucleotides agree with TRBD2. The CDR3 spans 17 residues. Per germline, CDR1 SGHRS and CDR2 YFSETQ. J lost 2 bases, V lost 6 bases, and 11 bases had no gene match. In nucleotides, the CDR3 is TGCGCCAGCACCCTGGGGTGGAGCGGGGGGGCCTACAATGAGCAGTTCTTC. Amino acid sequence: CASTLGWSGGAYNEQFF.

This clone was detected only once. One junction end does not reproduce the germline sequence, and a read error may be involved. The rearrangement links TRBV7-2 to TRBJ2-7; 9 bases are a match to TRBD2. Looked up from germline, CDR1 is SGHTA and CDR2 is FQGNSA. CDR3 length: 15 residues. CDR3 loop: CASSSRLAASFEQYF. The CDR3 DNA follows: TGTGCCAGCAGCTCCAGACTAGCGGCTTCCTTCGAGCAGTACTTC.

The chain couples TRBV6-1 to TRBJ2-6; no reliable D call. The germline gives CDR1 MNHNS, CDR2 SASEGT. The CDR3 runs to 12 residues. Trimming took 2 bases from V and 9 from J, leaving 5 bases between them. The CDR3 bases are TGTGCCAGCAGTGAATACGGCAACGTCCTGACTTTC. Protein: CASSEYGNVLTF.

This clone has a handful of counts. The rearrangement uses TRBV18 and TRBJ1-1; 10 bases map to TRBD1. Trimming at V came to 5 bases and at J to 10 bases, leaving 4 bases not matched to a gene. Germline CDR1 is KGHSH and CDR2 is LQKENI. The CDR3 has 12 amino acids. Here the CDR3 reads CASSYRDRGAFF. DNA of the CDR3: TGTGCCAGCTCATACCGGGACAGGGGAGCTTTCTTT. Filled out from reference TRBV18 and TRBJ1-1, the complete variable domain reads NAGVMQNPRHLVRRRGQEARLRCSPMKGHSHVYWYRQLPEEGLKFMVYLQKENIIDESGMPKERFSAEFPKEGPSILRIQQVVRGDSAAYFCASSYRDRGAFFGQGTRLTVV.

CDR3 protein: CATSDPAGKGGYTF. The CDR3 DNA reads as TGTGCCACCAGTGATCCGGCGGGGAAGGGAGGCTACACCTTC. This chain joins TRBV24-1 and TRBJ1-2; D ambiguous. V lost 3 bases, J lost 8 bases, and 15 bases lay in between. Germline V gene lookup returns CDR1 KGHDR and CDR2 SFDVKD. The CDR3 is made up of 14 amino acids.

The rearrangement uses TRBV6-5 and TRBJ2-7, with D possibly TRBD1 on 5 matching bases. Germline values: CDR1 MNHEY, CDR2 SVGAGI. The CDR3 has 13 amino acids. V was pared by 7 bases and J by 2 bases, with 12 bases between. DNA for the CDR3: TGTGCCAGCACAGGCCCAGGGCCCTACGAGCAGTACTTC. It translates to CASTGPGPYEQYF.

The V and J genes are TRBV6-5 and TRBJ2-3, with 7 bases aligning to TRBD1. V lost 4 bases and J lost 2; bases outside the gene matches: 9. Germline V lookup: CDR1 MNHEY, CDR2 SVGAGI. The length of the CDR3 is 16 residues. CDR3: CASSSFDRVDTDTQYF. Here the CDR3 DNA reads TGTGCCAGCAGTTCATTTGACAGGGTGGACACAGATACGCAGTATTTT.

This chain connects TRBV12-3 or TRBV12-4 to TRBJ1-3; D call uncertain. V was shortened by 3 bases and J by 3 bases, with 3 bases between the two germline ends. This CDR3 spans 12 amino acids. CDR3 region: CASSFFGNTIYF. The CDR3 DNA is TGTGCCAGCAGTTTCTTTGGAAACACCATATATTTT.